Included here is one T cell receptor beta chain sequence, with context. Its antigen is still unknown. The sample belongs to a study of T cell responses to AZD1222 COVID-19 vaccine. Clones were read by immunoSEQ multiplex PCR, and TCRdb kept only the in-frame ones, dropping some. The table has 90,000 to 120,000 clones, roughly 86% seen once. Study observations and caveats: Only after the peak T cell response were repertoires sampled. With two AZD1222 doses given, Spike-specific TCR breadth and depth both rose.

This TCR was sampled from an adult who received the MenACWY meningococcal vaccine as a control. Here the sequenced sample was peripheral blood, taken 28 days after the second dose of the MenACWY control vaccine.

The CDR3 reads CATSREPNLGTEAFF. In DNA form, the CDR3 reads TGTGCCACCAGCAGAGAACCTAACCTCGGCACTGAAGCTTTCTTT. The rearrangement joins TRBV15 to TRBJ1-1; D call uncertain. V lost 0 bases and J lost 4, with 12 bases in between. The CDR3 totals 15 residues. CDR1 is LNHNV and CDR2 is YYDKDF in the germline V gene (reference sequence). The full variable domain, in which reference TRBV15 and TRBJ1-1 provide the parts outside the CDR3, is DAMVIQNPRYQVTQFGKPVTLSCSQTLNHNVMYWYQQKSSQAPKLLFHYYDKDFNNEADTPDNFQSRRPNTSFCFLDIRSPGLGDTAMYLCATSREPNLGTEAFFGQGTRLTVV.